These 30 T cell receptor beta chains originate from one sample sequenced in a study of blood T cell repertoires in COVID-19. Assay: immunoSEQ multiplex PCR; the TCRdb copy retains only in-frame clones and omits some. In the table there are 65,000 to 95,000 clones, about 88% of which are singletons. The material sequenced was peripheral blood. These receptor sequences come from an older man with acute or convalescent COVID-19.

The V gene is TRBV27, the J gene TRBJ2-1, with D tentatively TRBD1 (6 bases). Trimming cost V 4 bases and J 7 bases, with 14 bases left between them. Germline CDR1 reads MNHEY; CDR2 reads SMNVEV (reference sequence). CDR3 length: 14 amino acids. The CDR3 protein is CASSSFRGRNEQFF. CDR3 DNA: TGTGCCAGCAGTTCGTTCAGGGGAAGAAATGAGCAGTTCTTC.

This clone has only a few counts. The chain has TRBV19 and TRBJ2-2; 12 bases agree with TRBD1. J lost 9 bases, V lost 7 bases, and 12 bases had no gene match. The CDR3 spans 16 residues. Germline CDR1 and CDR2: LNHDA and SQIVND (reference sequence). The CDR3 loop reads CASTNGGTGGMRELFF. The CDR3 region has the DNA TGTGCCAGTACCAATGGGGGGACAGGGGGCATGAGGGAGCTGTTTTTT. Full variable domain (remainder filled in from reference TRBV19 and TRBJ2-2): DGGITQSPKYLFRKEGQNVTLSCEQNLNHDAMYWYRQDPGQGLRLIYYSQIVNDFQKGDIAEGYSVSREKKESFPLTVTSAQKNPTAFYLCASTNGGTGGMRELFFGEGSRLTVL.

The chain uses TRBV6-5 and TRBJ1-2, with 7 bases fitting TRBD1. V was pared by 5 bases and J by 8 bases, with 11 bases of the junction left unmatched. In germline, CDR1 is MNHEY, CDR2 SVGAGI. The CDR3 consists of 14 residues. The CDR3 DNA reads TGTGCCAGCAGTCCCAGGGGGTTTTTTAACGGCTACACCTTC. Translated: CASSPRGFFNGYTF.

The chain joins TRBV4-1 to TRBJ2-3, with 12 positions matching TRBD2. With 4 bases clipped from V and 6 bases from J, the junction kept 11 bases outside the gene matches. CDR1 is MGHRA and CDR2 is YSYEKL in the germline V gene. The CDR3 loop spans 17 amino acids. In nucleotides, the CDR3 is TGCGCCAGCAGCCTTCAACCGACTAGCGGGGGCGCGGATACGCAGTATTTT. Amino acid sequence: CASSLQPTSGGADTQYF.

This clone was observed a few times. V gene TRBV2 combines with J gene TRBJ2-7; D might be TRBD2 (5 bases). The CDR3 is 14 amino acids. Trimming removed 3 bases from V and 2 bases from J, with 11 bases in between. Germline V lookup: CDR1 SNHLY, CDR2 FYNNEI. The CDR3: CASSDSPGTYEQYF. As DNA, the CDR3 is TGTGCCAGCAGTGACTCCCCGGGAACCTACGAGCAGTACTTC.

V gene TRBV7-9 combines with J gene TRBJ2-3; D remains ambiguous. This CDR3 comprises 15 residues. Trimming left V 1 base short and J 1 base short, with 9 bases between. Germline values: CDR1 SEHNR, CDR2 FQNEAQ (reference sequence). CDR3 region: CASSLDWLGTDTQYF. CDR3 nucleotide sequence: TGTGCCAGCAGCTTAGATTGGCTAGGCACAGATACGCAGTATTTT.

The chain employs TRBV2 and TRBJ1-2; the D is unclear. Germline V gene sequence: CDR1 SNHLY, CDR2 FYNNEI. Trimming stripped 5 bases from V and 4 bases from J, with 11 bases between. CDR3 length equals 13 residues. Written as DNA, the CDR3 is TGTGCCAGCAGTCAAGACGCTATCTATGGCTACACCTTC. Protein: CASSQDAIYGYTF.

The V and J genes are TRBV18 and TRBJ2-7, with 7 bases matching TRBD2. The germline V gene encodes CDR1 KGHSH and CDR2 LQKENI. The J segment lost 7 bases and the V segment lost 3 bases, leaving 12 bases of the junction unmatched. The CDR3 contains 15 residues. CDR3 amino acids: CASSPDGGLAGEQYF. CDR3 nucleotide sequence: TGTGCCAGCTCACCCGACGGGGGGTTGGCGGGGGAGCAGTACTTC.

As for this clone: Within the sample, other DNA sequences also encode this same CDR3. The chain uses TRBV7-9 and TRBJ1-1, with unresolved D. The germline V gene encodes CDR1 SEHNR and CDR2 FQNEAQ (reference sequence). This CDR3 has 11 amino acids. Trimming took off 5 bases at V and 2 bases at J, with 3 bases between the two ends. CDR3 loop: CASSQNTEAFF. The CDR3 DNA reads TGTGCCAGCAGCCAAAACACTGAAGCTTTCTTT.

The rearrangement links TRBV5-1 to TRBJ2-5, with D perhaps matching TRBD2 (6 bases). The CDR3 covers 15 residues. The V end was cut by 2 bases, the J end by 5 bases, with 16 bases between. The germline CDR1 and CDR2 sequences are SGHRS and YFSETQ. This chain's CDR3 is CASSLGTSLVETQYF. The CDR3 DNA follows: TGCGCCAGCAGCTTAGGGACTTCCCTTGTGGAGACCCAGTACTTC.

The rearrangement links TRBV7-3 to TRBJ2-1; 11 nucleotides line up with TRBD2. CDR3 length: 15 amino acids. The germline V gene encodes CDR1 SGHTA and CDR2 FQGTGA. V was clipped by 5 bases and J by 6 bases; unmatched bases: 6. As DNA, the CDR3 is TGTGCCAGCAGCCTACTAGCGGGAGTAGGCAATGAGCAGTTCTTC. It yields the protein CASSLLAGVGNEQFF.

This clone turned up a few times. CDR3 in DNA: TGTGCCTGGAGCGGAGTTTCCTCCTATAATTCACCCCTCCACTTT. This encodes CAWSGVSSYNSPLHF. The chain joins TRBV30 to TRBJ1-6, with D hard to call. Germline V gene lookup returns CDR1 GTSNPN and CDR2 SVGIG (reference sequence). CDR3 length: 15 residues. The germline V and J ends were trimmed by 3 bases and 0 bases, with 9 bases remaining between them. Drawing the rest from reference TRBV30 and TRBJ1-6, the complete variable domain is SQTIHQWPATLVQPVGSPLSLECTVEGTSNPNLYWYRQAAGRGLQLLFYSVGIGQISSEVPQNLSASRPQDRQFILSSKKLLLSDSGFYLCAWSGVSSYNSPLHFGNGTRLTVT.

This chain connects TRBV24-1 to TRBJ1-1; D is ambiguous. V lost 3 bases and J 8 bases, leaving 6 bases between the germline ends. Germline CDR1 KGHDR, CDR2 SFDVKD. The CDR3 totals 11 residues. The CDR3 region is CATSDLQEAFF. CDR3 sequence (DNA): TGTGCCACCAGTGATCTCCAGGAAGCTTTCTTT.

The chain has TRBV18 and TRBJ2-6; D unresolved. The CDR3 is 17 residues long. Germline V gene lookup returns CDR1 KGHSH and CDR2 LQKENI. Trimming shortened V by 0 bases and J by 3 bases, and 12 bases separated the two germline ends. The CDR3 is CASSPPQGAGGANVLTF. The CDR3 nucleotides are TGTGCCAGCTCACCACCGCAAGGAGCTGGTGGGGCCAACGTCCTGACTTTC.

Turning to this clone: The same CDR3 arises from other DNA sequences in this sample as well. The chain employs TRBV20-1 and TRBJ1-2; no firm D call. With 0 bases removed from V and 4 bases from J, the gap between germline ends came to 3 bases. The V gene's germline CDR1 is DFQATT and CDR2 SNEGSKA (reference sequence). The CDR3 has 11 residues. The CDR3 nucleotides read TGCAGTGCTAGAGACCTCTATGGCTACACCTTC. Its protein product is CSARDLYGYTF.

This chain links TRBV28 with TRBJ1-2; 9 nucleotides match TRBD1. The V and J ends lost 5 bases and 0 bases, in that order; junction bases with no gene match: 4. There are 15 residues in the CDR3. Germline V gene sequence: CDR1 MDHEN, CDR2 SYDVKM. Written as DNA, the CDR3 is TGTGCCAGCAGTACCCGGACAGGGGCTAACTATGGCTACACCTTC. Its protein product is CASSTRTGANYGYTF.

This sequence joins TRBV19 and TRBJ1-2; 8 positions match TRBD1. The V gene's germline CDR1 is LNHDA and CDR2 SQIVND (reference sequence). With V trimmed by 4 bases and J by 7 bases, 2 bases remained unmatched. This CDR3 is built from 12 residues. DNA for the CDR3: TGTGCCAGTAGTACAGGGGGCCGTGGCTACACCTTC. This sequence encodes CASSTGGRGYTF. Complete variable domain (other parts from reference TRBV19 and TRBJ1-2): DGGITQSPKYLFRKEGQNVTLSCEQNLNHDAMYWYRQDPGQGLRLIYYSQIVNDFQKGDIAEGYSVSREKKESFPLTVTSAQKNPTAFYLCASSTGGRGYTFGSGTRLTVV.

The V and J genes are TRBV23-1 and TRBJ2-5, with a possible D match to TRBD2 (5 bases). TRBV23-1 counts as an open reading frame of uncertain function. The length of the CDR3 is 14 residues. V dropped 6 bases and J dropped 7 bases, with 18 bases sitting between them. The CDR3 coding sequence is TGCGCCAGCAGCCAGGACGCCCCTCGGGGGACCCAGTACTTC. Protein: CASSQDAPRGTQYF.

V is TRBV11-2 and J is TRBJ1-4; TRBD1 is a possible D gene (6 bases). Trimming took 1 base from V and 7 from J, leaving 19 bases between them. Germline V gene data show CDR1 as SGHAT and CDR2 as FQNNGV. The CDR3 runs to 17 residues. The CDR3: CASSLVLSRGPREKLFF. The CDR3 bases are TGTGCCAGCAGCTTAGTTTTATCCAGGGGTCCCCGTGAAAAACTGTTTTTT.

This chain joins TRBV21-1 and TRBJ1-2. TRBV21-1 is a listed pseudogene. The CDR3 has 14 amino acids. DNA for the CDR3: TGTGCCAGCAGCAAGGCCCGACGGGACTATGGCTACACCTTC. This sequence encodes CASSKARRDYGYTF.

This clone was counted a single time. J is TRBJ1-4 and V is TRBV5-5; 10 bases align to TRBD1. The V and J ends lost 4 bases and 8 bases, in that order; junction bases with no gene match: 5. The CDR3 spans 14 residues. Per the germline V gene, CDR1 is SGHKS and CDR2 is YYEKEE (reference sequence). The chain's CDR3 is CASSRQGALEKLFF. As DNA, the CDR3 is TGTGCCAGCAGCCGACAGGGGGCATTGGAAAAACTGTTTTTT.

A few counts support this clone. The rearrangement joins TRBV10-1 to TRBJ1-1, with D unclear. V was cut by 8 bases and J by 0 bases, with 10 bases left in between. CDR1 and CDR2 from the germline V gene are WNHNN and SYGVQD (reference sequence). CDR3 size: 13 residues. CDR3 in amino acids: CASAPGMNTEAFF. The CDR3, as DNA: TGCGCCAGCGCCCCCGGGATGAACACTGAAGCTTTCTTT.

The genes are TRBV5-8 and TRBJ1-2; maybe TRBD1 (6 bases). Trimming removed 6 bases at V and 6 bases at J, with 24 bases between. There are 16 residues in the CDR3. Germline assignment: CDR1 SGHTS and CDR2 YDEGEE. This chain's CDR3 is CASTRRRGRGENGYTF. The CDR3 DNA is TGTGCCAGCACCCGCCGCAGGGGCCGAGGAGAGAATGGCTACACCTTC.

The V and J genes are TRBV5-4 and TRBJ2-2; D is unclear. V was clipped by 0 bases and J by 4 bases, with 10 bases between them. This CDR3 is built from 15 residues. CDR1 is SGHNT and CDR2 is YYREEE in the germline V gene (reference sequence). CDR3 in DNA: TGTGCCAGCAGCTTGGCGTCCTCGGGCACCGGGGAGCTGTTTTTT. Translation: CASSLASSGTGELFF.

The CDR3 DNA reads TGTGCCAGCAGCCAATTAGACAGGGGATCTGGAAACACCATATATTTT. It yields the protein CASSQLDRGSGNTIYF. This chain joins TRBV4-2 and TRBJ1-3, with 8 bases matching TRBD1. The CDR3 totals 16 residues. Germline assignment: CDR1 LGHNA and CDR2 YNFKEQ. The V and J ends lost 2 bases and 1 base, in that order; junction bases with no gene match: 4.

V gene TRBV2 combines with J gene TRBJ2-3, with TRBD2 as a possible D gene (6 bases). This CDR3 region has 14 residues. Trimming stripped 6 bases from V and 0 bases from J, with 10 bases between. Germline V gives CDR1 SNHLY, CDR2 FYNNEI. The CDR3 loop reads CASRGGISTDTQYF. CDR3 coding DNA: TGTGCCAGCAGGGGCGGGATCAGCACAGATACGCAGTATTTT.

The J gene is TRBJ1-2, the V gene TRBV25-1; weak D call: TRBD1 (6 bases). The CDR3 contains 15 residues. The ends were cut back, 5 bases at V and 3 bases at J, with 16 bases in the middle. From germline, CDR1 is MGHDK and CDR2 SYGVNS. The CDR3 DNA sequence: TGTGCCAGCAGTTCCTCTCCGCAGGGGTACTATGGCTACACCTTC. This gives the protein CASSSSPQGYYGYTF.

The chain recombines TRBV2 with TRBJ2-7; 14 bases agree with TRBD2. Germline-derived CDR1 and CDR2 are SNHLY and FYNNEI. V lost 6 bases and J lost 6; bases outside the gene matches: 4. The CDR3 extends over 14 amino acids. The DNA for the CDR3 is TGTGCCAGCAGGGAGACTAGCGGGAGGGTCGAGCAGTACTTC. Translation gives CASRETSGRVEQYF.

The chain employs TRBV11-2 and TRBJ2-1; 7 bases map to TRBD2. The CDR3 consists of 16 residues. Germline V gene sequence: CDR1 SGHAT, CDR2 FQNNGV. The trim removed 3 bases at V and 0 bases at J, leaving 5 bases unmatched. In DNA, the CDR3 is TGTGCCAGCAGCTTGCTCCGCGGGAGCTCCTACAATGAGCAGTTCTTC. Translated: CASSLLRGSSYNEQFF.

The DNA for the CDR3 is TGTGCCAGTATGAGGGATCTCGCCGGGGAGCTGTTTTTT. Protein: CASMRDLAGELFF. The chain combines TRBV19 with TRBJ2-2, with TRBD2 as a possible D gene (5 bases). The V gene's germline CDR1 is LNHDA and CDR2 SQIVND (reference sequence). The CDR3 has 13 residues. The V and J ends lost 7 bases and 6 bases respectively, with 12 bases between them.